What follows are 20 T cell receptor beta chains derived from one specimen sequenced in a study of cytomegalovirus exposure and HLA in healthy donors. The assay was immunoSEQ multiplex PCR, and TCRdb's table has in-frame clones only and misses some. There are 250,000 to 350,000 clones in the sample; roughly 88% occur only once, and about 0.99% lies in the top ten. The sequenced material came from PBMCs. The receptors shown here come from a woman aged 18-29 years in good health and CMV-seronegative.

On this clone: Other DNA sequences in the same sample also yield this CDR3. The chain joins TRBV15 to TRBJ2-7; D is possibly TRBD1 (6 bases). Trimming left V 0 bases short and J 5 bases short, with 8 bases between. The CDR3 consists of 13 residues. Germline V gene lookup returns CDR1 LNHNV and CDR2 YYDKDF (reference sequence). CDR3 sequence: CATSRDRGHEQYF. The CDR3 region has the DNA TGTGCCACCAGCAGAGACAGGGGACACGAGCAGTACTTC.

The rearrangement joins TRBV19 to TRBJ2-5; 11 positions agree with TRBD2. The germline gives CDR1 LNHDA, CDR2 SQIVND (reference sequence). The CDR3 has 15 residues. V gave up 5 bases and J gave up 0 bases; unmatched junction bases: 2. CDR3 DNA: TGTGCCAGTAGTTTAGCGGGAGGGTACCAAGAGACCCAGTACTTC. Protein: CASSLAGGYQETQYF. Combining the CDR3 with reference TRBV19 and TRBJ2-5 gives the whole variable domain DGGITQSPKYLFRKEGQNVTLSCEQNLNHDAMYWYRQDPGQGLRLIYYSQIVNDFQKGDIAEGYSVSREKKESFPLTVTSAQKNPTAFYLCASSLAGGYQETQYFGPGTRLLVL.

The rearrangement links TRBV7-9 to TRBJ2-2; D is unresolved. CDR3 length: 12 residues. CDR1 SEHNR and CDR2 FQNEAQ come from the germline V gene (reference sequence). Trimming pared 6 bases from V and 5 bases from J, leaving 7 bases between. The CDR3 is CASRSRTGELFF. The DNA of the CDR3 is TGTGCCAGCAGGAGTCGAACCGGGGAGCTGTTTTTT. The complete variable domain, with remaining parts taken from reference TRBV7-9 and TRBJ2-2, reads DTGVSQNPRHKITKRGQNVTFRCDPISEHNRLYWYRQTLGQGPEFLTYFQNEAQLEKSRLLSDRFSAERPKGSFSTLEIQRTEQGDSAMYLCASRSRTGELFFGEGSRLTVL.

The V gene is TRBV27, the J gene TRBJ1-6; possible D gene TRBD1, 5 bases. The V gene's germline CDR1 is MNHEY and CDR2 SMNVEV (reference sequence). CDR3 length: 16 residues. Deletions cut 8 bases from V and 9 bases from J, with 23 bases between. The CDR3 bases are TGTGCCAGCGGACAAGGGAATAAATGGAATTTTTCACCCCTCCACTTT. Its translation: CASGQGNKWNFSPLHF.

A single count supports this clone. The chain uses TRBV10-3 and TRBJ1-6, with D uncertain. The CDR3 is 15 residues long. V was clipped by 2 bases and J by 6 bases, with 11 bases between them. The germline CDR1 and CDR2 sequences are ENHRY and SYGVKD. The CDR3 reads CAISEGRVGNSPLHF. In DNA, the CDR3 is TGTGCCATCAGTGAGGGGAGGGTAGGTAATTCACCCCTCCACTTT.

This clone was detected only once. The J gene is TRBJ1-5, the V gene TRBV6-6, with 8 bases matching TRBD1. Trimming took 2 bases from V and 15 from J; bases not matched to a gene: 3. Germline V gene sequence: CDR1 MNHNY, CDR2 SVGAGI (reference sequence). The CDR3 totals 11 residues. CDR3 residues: CASSYGQGRHF. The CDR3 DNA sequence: TGTGCCAGCAGTTACGGACAGGGCCGGCATTTT.

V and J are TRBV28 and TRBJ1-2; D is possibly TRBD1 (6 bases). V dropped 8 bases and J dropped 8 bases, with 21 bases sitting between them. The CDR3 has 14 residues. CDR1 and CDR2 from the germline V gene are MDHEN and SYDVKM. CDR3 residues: CASDWRDTGGGYTF. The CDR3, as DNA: TGTGCCAGCGACTGGAGGGACACGGGAGGAGGCTACACCTTC.

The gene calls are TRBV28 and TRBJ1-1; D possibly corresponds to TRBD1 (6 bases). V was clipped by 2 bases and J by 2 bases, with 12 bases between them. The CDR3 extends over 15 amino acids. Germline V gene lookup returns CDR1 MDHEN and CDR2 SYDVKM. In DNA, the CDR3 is TGTGCCAGCAGTTTACAGGGGAATCCCAACACTGAAGCTTTCTTT. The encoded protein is CASSLQGNPNTEAFF.

CDR3 nucleotides: TGTGCCAGCACTAGTGGGGGCTTTAAAAAGGCAGGGCAGTTCTTC. It is translated as CASTSGGFKKAGQFF. The chain is built from TRBV19 and TRBJ2-1; perhaps TRBD1 as D (6 bases). This CDR3 has 15 amino acids. Trimming took off 9 bases at V and 12 bases at J, with 27 bases between the two ends. Germline V gene data show CDR1 as LNHDA and CDR2 as SQIVND (reference sequence). Full variable domain (outside the CDR3, taken from reference TRBV19 and TRBJ2-1): DGGITQSPKYLFRKEGQNVTLSCEQNLNHDAMYWYRQDPGQGLRLIYYSQIVNDFQKGDIAEGYSVSREKKESFPLTVTSAQKNPTAFYLCASTSGGFKKAGQFFGPGTRLTVL.

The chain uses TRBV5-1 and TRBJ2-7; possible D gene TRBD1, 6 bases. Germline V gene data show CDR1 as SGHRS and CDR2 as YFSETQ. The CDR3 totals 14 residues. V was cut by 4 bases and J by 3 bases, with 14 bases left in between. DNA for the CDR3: TGCGCCAGCAGCCTGAGGACAGCAAACTACGAGCAGTACTTC. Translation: CASSLRTANYEQYF.

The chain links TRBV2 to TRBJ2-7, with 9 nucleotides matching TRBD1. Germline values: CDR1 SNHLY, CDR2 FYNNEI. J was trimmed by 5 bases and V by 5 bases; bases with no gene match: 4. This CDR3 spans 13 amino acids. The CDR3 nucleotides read TGTGCCAGCAGTCTGGACAGGGGCCACGAGCAGTACTTC. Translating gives CASSLDRGHEQYF.

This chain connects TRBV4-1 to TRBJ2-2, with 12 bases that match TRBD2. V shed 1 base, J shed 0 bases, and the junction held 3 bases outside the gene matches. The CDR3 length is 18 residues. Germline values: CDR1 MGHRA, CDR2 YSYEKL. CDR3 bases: TGCGCCAGCAGCCAAGGGACTAGCGGGGATCCGAACACCGGGGAGCTGTTTTTT. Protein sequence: CASSQGTSGDPNTGELFF.

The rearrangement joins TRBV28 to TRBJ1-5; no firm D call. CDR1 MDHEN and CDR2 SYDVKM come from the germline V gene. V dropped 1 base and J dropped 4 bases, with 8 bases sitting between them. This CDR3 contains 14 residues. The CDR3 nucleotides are TGTGCCAGCAGTTTATCTCGGTGGAATCAGCCCCAGCATTTT. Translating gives CASSLSRWNQPQHF.

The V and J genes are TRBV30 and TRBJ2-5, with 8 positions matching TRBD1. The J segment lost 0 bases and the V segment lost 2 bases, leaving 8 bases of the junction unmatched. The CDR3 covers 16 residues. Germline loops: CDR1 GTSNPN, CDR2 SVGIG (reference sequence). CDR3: CAWSYLHRGYQETQYF. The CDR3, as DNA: TGTGCCTGGAGTTATCTGCACAGGGGGTACCAAGAGACCCAGTACTTC.

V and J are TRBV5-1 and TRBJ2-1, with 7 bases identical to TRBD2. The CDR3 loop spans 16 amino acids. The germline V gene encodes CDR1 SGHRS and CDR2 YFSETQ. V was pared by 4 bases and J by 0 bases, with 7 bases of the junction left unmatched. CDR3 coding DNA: TGCGCCAGCAGCCCTTGGGAGGGAGACTCCTACAATGAGCAGTTCTTC. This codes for CASSPWEGDSYNEQFF.

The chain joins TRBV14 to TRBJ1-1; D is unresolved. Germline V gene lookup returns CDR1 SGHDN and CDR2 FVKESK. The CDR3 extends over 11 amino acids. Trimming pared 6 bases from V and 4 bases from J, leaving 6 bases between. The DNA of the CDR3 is TGTGCCAGCAGAACGAGCACTGAAGCTTTCTTT. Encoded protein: CASRTSTEAFF.

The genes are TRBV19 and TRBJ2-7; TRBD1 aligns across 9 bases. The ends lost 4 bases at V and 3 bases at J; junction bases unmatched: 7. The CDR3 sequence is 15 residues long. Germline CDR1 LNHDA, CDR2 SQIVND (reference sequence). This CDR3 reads CASSRGTGYIYEQYF. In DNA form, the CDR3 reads TGTGCCAGTAGTAGAGGGACAGGGTATATCTACGAGCAGTACTTC. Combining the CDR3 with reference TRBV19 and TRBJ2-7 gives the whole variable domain DGGITQSPKYLFRKEGQNVTLSCEQNLNHDAMYWYRQDPGQGLRLIYYSQIVNDFQKGDIAEGYSVSREKKESFPLTVTSAQKNPTAFYLCASSRGTGYIYEQYFGPGTRLTVT.

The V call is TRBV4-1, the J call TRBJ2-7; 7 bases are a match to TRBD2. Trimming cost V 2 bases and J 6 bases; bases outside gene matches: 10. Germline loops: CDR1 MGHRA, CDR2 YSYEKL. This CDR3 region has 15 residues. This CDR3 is CASSQLGGSFAEQYF. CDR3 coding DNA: TGCGCCAGCAGCCAACTGGGCGGGAGCTTCGCCGAGCAGTACTTC.

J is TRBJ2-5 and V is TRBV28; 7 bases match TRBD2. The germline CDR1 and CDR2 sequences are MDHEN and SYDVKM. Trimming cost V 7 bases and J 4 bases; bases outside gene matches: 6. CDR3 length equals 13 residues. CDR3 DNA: TGTGCCAGCAACCTCCCGGGGGGAGAGACCCAGTACTTC. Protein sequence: CASNLPGGETQYF.

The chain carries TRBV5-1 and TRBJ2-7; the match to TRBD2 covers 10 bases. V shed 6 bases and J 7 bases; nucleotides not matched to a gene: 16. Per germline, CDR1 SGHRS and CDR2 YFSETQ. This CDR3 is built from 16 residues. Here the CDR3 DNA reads TGCGCCAGCAAACCCAGCGGGAGGGCCTCAGGGAGGGAGCAGTACTTC. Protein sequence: CASKPSGRASGREQYF.